What follows describes a single TCR beta chain. Its antigen remains unknown. Next came a second PCR, run for 7 to 11 cycles, which used a sample-barcoded 5' primer along with a J-beta primer mix. Each cDNA molecule carried a tag from a template-switch adaptor that contained 12 random nucleotides. TCRdb redid the calling of the 5' RACE reads with MiXCR, one entry per CDR3 protein. The sample consists of roughly 790,000 distinct CDR3 sequences, 35% to 45% of them appearing once. The trim removed 6 bases at V and 1 base at J, leaving 12 bases unmatched. CDR3 size: 16 residues. CDR1 and CDR2 (germline): DFQATT, SNEGSKA (reference sequence). These data come from a study of blood T cells in healthy people across ages. Findings of the study overall: The lack of PBMC sorting stopped any conclusive naive versus antigen-experienced comparison. Both higher diversity and more naive CD4+ cells marked long-lived donors when set against aged donors.

The chain recombines TRBV20-1 with TRBJ2-5; 9 positions match TRBD2. Sample: blood. This TCR was recovered from a woman aged 55-70 years in good health. The CDR3 protein is CSAIGGRLAAQETQYF. In nucleotides, the CDR3 is TGCAGTGCCATTGGGGGGAGACTAGCGGCCCAAGAGACCCAGTACTTC.